The 20 T cell receptor beta chains below were found in one sample sequenced in a study of blood T cell repertoires in COVID-19. Sequencing used immunoSEQ multiplex PCR; TCRdb keeps in-frame clones, though not all of them. The data contain around 26,000 clones, around nine tenths of them singletons. Source material: peripheral blood. These receptor sequences come from a human donor in a cohort sampled during active COVID-19.

This chain links TRBV9 with TRBJ2-7; D might be TRBD2 (5 bases). Trimming removed 4 bases from V and 6 bases from J, with 20 bases in between. The CDR3 has 15 amino acids. CDR1 SGDLS and CDR2 YYNGEE come from the germline V gene. In nucleotides, the CDR3 is TGTGCCAGCAGCCCCCAGGACCCGGGATTGGGCGAGCAGTACTTC. Translating gives CASSPQDPGLGEQYF.

The chain joins TRBV5-1 to TRBJ1-1; tentatively, D is TRBD1 (5 bases). CDR1 SGHRS and CDR2 YFSETQ come from the germline V gene. This CDR3 has 12 residues. V was cut by 5 bases and J by 7 bases, with 12 bases left in between. The CDR3 region is CASSWRGDEAFF. The CDR3 coding sequence is TGCGCCAGCAGTTGGAGGGGAGATGAAGCTTTCTTT.

The V and J genes are TRBV7-6 and TRBJ2-7, with 9 bases aligning to TRBD1. This CDR3 spans 15 amino acids. Germline V gene sequence: CDR1 SGHVS, CDR2 FNYEAQ. The V gene end was trimmed by 4 bases and the J gene end by 2 bases; junction bases not matched to a gene: 6. CDR3: CASSSLQGAAYEQYF. In DNA form, the CDR3 reads TGTGCCAGCAGCTCATTACAGGGGGCTGCCTACGAGCAGTACTTC.

The chain uses TRBV13 and TRBJ1-1; D not resolved. V was clipped by 5 bases and J by 1 base, with 11 bases between them. Germline loops: CDR1 PRHDT, CDR2 FYEKMQ (reference sequence). This CDR3 has 14 residues. CDR3 sequence reads: CASSPQAGNTEAFF. DNA for the CDR3: TGTGCCAGCAGCCCTCAAGCCGGGAACACTGAAGCTTTCTTT.

The V and J genes are TRBV5-1 and TRBJ1-3, with a weak D call TRBD1 (5 bases). The CDR3 has 16 amino acids. From germline, CDR1 is SGHRS and CDR2 YFSETQ. Trimming stripped 1 base from V and 0 bases from J, with 11 bases between. The CDR3 DNA is TGCGCCAGCAGCTTGCAGTCAGGGTTCTCTGGAAACACCATATATTTT. Its protein product is CASSLQSGFSGNTIYF.

The V and J genes are TRBV5-6 and TRBJ2-5; D not resolved. The V end lost 0 bases, the J end lost 5 bases, and 5 bases lay between the germline ends. Germline V lookup: CDR1 SGHDT, CDR2 YYEEEE. The length of the CDR3 is 12 residues. CDR3 amino acids: CASSLAGETQYF. In nucleotides, the CDR3 is TGTGCCAGCAGCTTGGCCGGGGAGACCCAGTACTTC.

This chain links TRBV9 with TRBJ1-1; 8 bases map to TRBD1. V dropped 4 bases and J dropped 1; count of bases not matched to a gene: 3. CDR1 is SGDLS and CDR2 is YYNGEE in the germline V gene. The CDR3 consists of 14 residues. The DNA for the CDR3 is TGTGCCAGCAGCACGGGGACAGGGAACACTGAAGCTTTCTTT. Protein product: CASSTGTGNTEAFF.

The chain combines TRBV5-1 with TRBJ1-2, with TRBD1 as a possible D gene (5 bases). Germline V gene lookup returns CDR1 SGHRS and CDR2 YFSETQ. The germline V and J ends were trimmed by 0 bases and 4 bases, with 16 bases remaining between them. The CDR3 contains 16 residues. The CDR3 region has the DNA TGCGCCAGCAGCTTGGCCGGGGAGGCAGGGTTCTATGGCTACACCTTC. Protein product: CASSLAGEAGFYGYTF.

The V and J genes are TRBV29-1 and TRBJ2-2; the match to TRBD2 covers 8 bases. Germline CDR1 SQVTM, CDR2 ANQGSEA. The CDR3 has 12 amino acids. The junction had 5 bases not matched to a gene; V was cut back by 8 bases and J by 6 bases. For the CDR3, the DNA is TGCAGCTCGGGAGGGGCTCCCGGGGAGCTGTTTTTT. This codes for CSSGGAPGELFF.

This chain connects TRBV7-2 to TRBJ1-2; 8 bases are a match to TRBD1. The V gene end was trimmed by 5 bases and the J gene end by 8 bases; junction bases not matched to a gene: 7. CDR3 size: 13 residues. CDR1 and CDR2 from the germline V gene are SGHTA and FQGNSA. In DNA form, the CDR3 reads TGTGCCAGCAGCGCGGACAGGGTTAAGGGCTACACCTTC. It translates to CASSADRVKGYTF.

The chain couples TRBV6-5 to TRBJ2-7; maybe TRBD1 (5 bases). The CDR3 extends over 14 amino acids. Trimming removed 4 bases at V and 4 bases at J, with 14 bases between. Germline values: CDR1 MNHEY, CDR2 SVGAGI. CDR3 DNA sequence: TGTGCCAGCAGTTTACTTTCCCAGGGTTACGAGCAGTACTTC. Its protein product is CASSLLSQGYEQYF.

This sequence joins TRBV2 and TRBJ1-2; no definite D call. With 0 bases removed from V and 8 bases from J, the gap between germline ends came to 10 bases. Germline V CDR1 and CDR2: SNHLY, FYNNEI. There are 13 residues in the CDR3. CDR3 amino acids: CASSEAAGEGYTF. The CDR3, as DNA: TGTGCCAGCAGTGAAGCGGCAGGCGAAGGCTACACCTTC. The variable domain in full, completed from reference TRBV2 and TRBJ1-2, reads EPEVTQTPSHQVTQMGQEVILRCVPISNHLYFYWYRQILGQKVEFLVSFYNNEISEKSEIFDDQFSVERPDGSNFTLKIRSTKLEDSAMYFCASSEAAGEGYTFGSGTRLTVV.

V and J are TRBV11-2 and TRBJ1-3; 7 bases line up with TRBD1. The germline gives CDR1 SGHAT, CDR2 FQNNGV. The length of the CDR3 is 16 residues. V trimming: 5 bases; J trimming: 0 bases; junction bases outside the gene matches: 7. The CDR3 DNA follows: TGTGCCAGCAGCCAAGCCAGGGGGAGCTCTGGAAACACCATATATTTT. Encoded protein: CASSQARGSSGNTIYF. The full variable domain, its missing parts supplied by reference TRBV11-2 and TRBJ1-3, is EAGVAQSPRYKIIEKRQSVAFWCNPISGHATLYWYQQILGQGPKLLIQFQNNGVVDDSQLPKDRFSAERLKGVDSTLKIQPAKLEDSAVYLCASSQARGSSGNTIYFGEGSWLTVV.

This clone was detected only once. V gene TRBV18 combines with J gene TRBJ1-3; perhaps TRBD1 as D (5 bases). The CDR3 runs to 14 residues. V shed 4 bases and J shed 4 bases, with 11 bases lying between them. Germline V gene data show CDR1 as KGHSH and CDR2 as LQKENI. The CDR3 here is CASSRPGQGNTIYF. For the CDR3, the DNA is TGTGCCAGCTCACGCCCAGGGCAAGGAAACACCATATATTTT.

The rearrangement joins TRBV2 to TRBJ2-5; 9 nucleotides align to TRBD2. This CDR3 has 14 amino acids. The germline gives CDR1 SNHLY, CDR2 FYNNEI. V shed 6 bases and J 5 bases; nucleotides not matched to a gene: 7. CDR3 sequence reads: CASRRLAVGETQYF. For the CDR3, the DNA is TGTGCCAGCAGGCGACTAGCGGTGGGGGAGACCCAGTACTTC.

V is TRBV5-1 and J is TRBJ2-7; TRBD2 agrees at 9 bases. The CDR3 length is 15 residues. CDR1 and CDR2 from the germline V gene are SGHRS and YFSETQ. After removal of 3 bases from V and 3 bases from J, the junction contained 7 bases not matched to a gene. The CDR3 sequence: CASSSSSGAFYEQYF. The CDR3, as DNA: TGCGCCAGCAGCTCGTCTAGCGGGGCTTTCTACGAGCAGTACTTC.

The chain couples TRBV11-1 to TRBJ2-1, with TRBD1 identical over 7 bases. The CDR3 runs to 15 residues. The germline gives CDR1 SGHAT, CDR2 FQDESV (reference sequence). The J segment lost 7 bases and the V segment lost 6 bases, leaving 12 bases of the junction unmatched. Here the CDR3 DNA reads TGTGCCAGCAGTCTAGACAGGGAATTCTGGAATGAGCAGTTCTTC. It encodes CASSLDREFWNEQFF.

CDR3 in DNA: TGTGCCAGCAGCGGAGGACAGGGGACAGCTTTCTTT. It yields the protein CASSGGQGTAFF. The V call is TRBV9, the J call TRBJ1-1; 9 bases line up with TRBD1. The germline V gene encodes CDR1 SGDLS and CDR2 YYNGEE. V lost 3 bases and J lost 10; bases outside the gene matches: 4. The CDR3 has 12 amino acids. The whole variable domain, remainder taken from reference TRBV9 and TRBJ1-1, is DSGVTQTPKHLITATGQRVTLRCSPRSGDLSVYWYQQSLDQGLQFLIQYYNGEERAKGNILERFSAQQFPDLHSELNLSSLELGDSALYFCASSGGQGTAFFGQGTRLTVV.

This chain links TRBV6-5 with TRBJ2-7, with D perhaps TRBD2 (6 bases). The CDR3 totals 15 residues. Germline V gene sequence: CDR1 MNHEY, CDR2 SVGAGI. The V end lost 0 bases, the J end lost 1 base, and 10 bases lay between the germline ends. In DNA form, the CDR3 reads TGTGCCAGCAGTTACTCGGGGGGACCTTCCTACGAGCAGTACTTC. As protein: CASSYSGGPSYEQYF.

To note about this clone: Other DNA sequences in this sample translate to the same CDR3. CDR3 sequence: CASSLLTGGRNEQFF. CDR3 DNA sequence: TGCGCCAGCAGCTTATTGACAGGGGGCAGGAATGAGCAGTTCTTC. The chain recombines TRBV5-1 with TRBJ2-1, with 10 bases aligning to TRBD1. This CDR3 has 15 residues. CDR1 is SGHRS, CDR2 YFSETQ, per germline. Unmatched junction bases numbered 6, after V lost 2 bases and J lost 7 bases.